This T cell receptor beta chain emerged from a study of blood T cell repertoires in COVID-19. For the study at large: The United States, Italy and Spain supplied acute and convalescent COVID-19 samples. PBMCs, B-cell-depleted T cells, or T cells provided the cDNA or gDNA that made up the material.

Assay used: immunoSEQ multiplex PCR; TCRdb lists only in-frame clones, some missing. This table has approximately 300,000 clones, roughly 85% appearing once. Participants came from 20 to 25 US areas, aged roughly 18 to 95 years. Those designated as exposed participants met a COVID-19 case within 2 weeks before study entry. The origin of this receptor is a woman aged 25 to 39 who had been exposed to COVID-19. The sample consisted of PBMCs or T cells enriched from blood (not recorded which).

CDR3 protein: CASSENLAGGGEQFF. In nucleotides, the CDR3 is TGTGCCAGCAGTGAAAACCTAGCGGGAGGAGGGGAGCAGTTCTTC. The chain is built from TRBV6-4 and TRBJ2-1; TRBD2 agrees at 11 bases. Germline V CDR1 and CDR2: MRHNA, SNTAGT. J was trimmed by 10 bases and V by 3 bases; bases with no gene match: 8. The CDR3 is 15 residues long.